This T cell receptor beta chain is drawn from a study of T cell responses to AZD1222 COVID-19 vaccine. Study outcomes and limitations: Nearly half of unique spike-specific TCRs reportedly avoided B.1.351 and B.1.1.7 mutated regions.

Data came from immunoSEQ multiplex PCR; TCRdb stores just in-frame clones and leaves some out. Here the sample spans 75,000 or so clones, 91% being singletons. A word on this clone: The antigen is not known.

The CDR3 is 14 amino acids. Germline V CDR1 and CDR2: SGHDN, FVKESK. Trimming cost V 6 bases and J 0 bases, with 12 bases left between them. This sample comprised peripheral blood, obtained 28 days after the second AZD1222 dose. The chain links TRBV14 to TRBJ2-7, with D unclear. This receptor was identified in an adult who received the AZD1222 COVID-19 vaccine. For the CDR3, the DNA is TGTGCCAGCAGTCCTCCGGCCCACTCCTACGAGCAGTACTTC. Its translation: CASSPPAHSYEQYF.